This record covers a single T cell receptor beta chain. This clone's antigen is unknown. Base qualities are not at hand, and no much larger clone is one base apart. The cohort was made up of 666 healthy bone marrow donors. All cohort members were sampled while nominally healthy, although unrecorded immune exposures were likely present. The donor tested CMV seronegative and was one of the 352 seronegative cohort members. A peripheral blood sample was collected from each donor, and TCR beta sequencing was performed on peripheral blood mononuclear cells. The Qiagen DNeasy Blood Extraction Kit was used to extract genomic DNA from the blood cell samples. This sample was taken from a study of cytomegalovirus exposure and HLA in healthy donors (TCRdb year 2017). With respect to the entire study: An earlier analysis of several hundred of the donors reported approximately 290 Gb of sequence data and some 120 million unique TCR beta sequences from 150 million to 200 million T cells. Both class I and class II loci were covered by HLA typing, at four-digit resolution. A separate validation cohort of approximately 130 different subjects was used in addition to the roughly 720-subject first cohort. Among over 350 genotyped donors of the cohort, an average of 235,054 unique TCR beta nucleotide sequences were sequenced per donor, around 20% of them non-productive. The study profiled the T cell repertoires of 666 subjects by immunosequencing and related them to cytomegalovirus serostatus. A later analysis re-examined previously published TCR beta repertoires from several hundred donors and added high-resolution HLA genotyping to investigate patterns of TCR occurrence. To predict cytomegalovirus infection status, the study brought together high-throughput TCR immunosequencing, statistical association of individual TCRs with disease status, and machine learning. The study was designed to test whether signatures of past pathogen exposure could be identified by cataloging public T cell receptors. Four to six DR-DQ haplotypes were handled as single units for association and clustering, since linkage in the cohort was strong. Around 330 gigabases of sequencing data and about 92 million unique TCR sequences made up an early release that covered around 640 HLA-typed donors. Of the 398 genotyped donors, 80% to 90% were placed in the genetic ancestry cluster associated with self-reported Caucasian donors. Donor age, sex, ethnicity and CMV serostatus were compiled together with the repertoire data. Genome-wide SNP genotypes for about 60% of the roughly 700 donors were used in a later genetic analysis, which treated that subset as a discovery cohort. The number of typed donors differed by locus: about 629-630 for A, B, C, DRB1 and DQB1; approximately 530 for DQA1; 600 to 610 for DPA1; and some 470 for DPB1. To decide whether each TCR beta V gene segment behaved as functional or pseudogenic, an earlier analysis of some 600 of the donors relied on high-throughput TCR beta sequencing. All discovery cohort repertoires had been generated using a single sequencing platform. Rather than drawing on any new phenotypic data, the later analysis identified candidate immune exposures from TCR beta sequences and the way those sequences occurred across donors. What the study reported, not specific to this receptor: At a false discovery rate of 0.05, a later analysis linked about 16,000 TCR beta sequences to specific HLA alleles. Several of the top co-occurrence clusters appeared to be linked to parvovirus B19, influenza, CMV and Epstein-Barr virus, according to a later analysis. A further reported finding was that TCR beta sequences accurately predicted the HLA-A and HLA-B alleles for most subjects in the first cohort. For the cohort, immune exposure information was limited to CMV serostatus. Because counts were too low, roughly 17 rarely observed V segments, including chromosome 9 orphons, were left out of the earlier analysis of a few hundred of the donors. A later analysis found that most CMV-associated TCR beta chains appeared HLA-restricted, with HLA associations seemingly driven largely by CMV exposure. A later analysis found that HLA-associated TCR beta chains were more clonally expanded and had lower generation probabilities than equally common non-associated chains. Correlated functional status among segregating V segments might be attributable to linkage disequilibrium, but an unknown experimental factor could not be ruled out. A few of the identified cytomegalovirus-associated TCR beta chains were confirmed in vitro to be specific for cytomegalovirus antigens. In a later genetic analysis, a missense DCLRE1C variant was associated with V-gene and J-gene trimming of TCR beta chains, and the association was replicated in an independent cohort. The cohort was sequenced for TCR beta chains only, and without alpha or paired-chain data the features that could be detected were limited. When HLA alleles, especially DR and DQ, strongly co-occurred, TCR associations were difficult to assign to individual alleles. The authors suggested that the approach could potentially be generalized to other disease states and immunological phenotypes. According to a later analysis, TCR association rates differed among HLA loci, with DRB1 alleles showing the most associated TCRs and HLA-C alleles showing the fewest. The study listed 164 TCR beta chains as associated with cytomegalovirus. According to a later genetic analysis, donors in an Asian-associated ancestry cluster had fewer N-insertions in productive TCRs than the approximately 610-donor mean. A group of highly shared sequence variants was considered likely to be a technical artifact of the sequencing pipeline. Most TCR sequences were observed very rarely across donors, whereas some public TCRs were present in many individuals. Sequencing depth was assumed to be roughly uniform across donors in the presence/absence analyses, though that assumption may not hold. In both the original and validation cohorts, the classifier was reported to diagnose cytomegalovirus status with high specificity and sensitivity. An earlier analysis of 450 to 750 of the donors showed that most TCR beta V segments appeared in productive rearrangements either about 87% or about 30% of the time, which broadly matched IMGT annotations. HLA typing was unavailable for some donors at each locus, so association tests used only the typed subset.

Library generation was performed with the immunoSEQ multiplex PCR assay. The multiplex PCR relied on a mix of 60 forward primers for TCR Vbeta segments and 13 reverse primers for TCR Jbeta segments. The CDR3 region of rearranged TCR beta genes was amplified from genomic DNA by a multiplex PCR assay. The amplified TCR beta libraries were sequenced on the Illumina HiSeq System as 87-base-pair reads. For the original study's pipeline: Across the 600 to 700 repertoires, a later analysis counted approximately 83 million unique TCR beta chains, roughly 11 million of which were shared by at least two donors. To remove PCR and sequencing errors, raw reads were error-corrected and collapsed into unique sequences using a nearest-neighbor algorithm that merged closely related sequences. V, D and J gene segments were assigned by aligning CDR3 sequences to IMGT reference sequences. For a sequence to be retained, at least a six-nucleotide match to both a V gene segment and a J gene segment was required. A rearrangement counted as productive if the CDR3 had no stop codons and remained in frame with V and J, and every other rearrangement counted as non-productive. Following IMGT convention, CDR3 was defined as the stretch from the second conserved V-encoded cysteine to the conserved J-encoded phenylalanine. The earlier analysis of 587 of the donors excluded any sequence lacking an unambiguous match to a single V gene segment. In an earlier analysis of more than 500 of the donors, a V segment was called functional when productive rearrangements were above 56.7%, and segregating when the standard deviation between donors exceeded 5%. A statistical classification framework was developed to diagnose cytomegalovirus status using the catalog of TCR beta chain sequences. In a later analysis, V and J genes were assigned by comparing TCR nucleotide sequences against IMGT/GENE-DB human TR gene sequences. In a later analysis, CDR3 sequences and most-parsimonious VDJ recombination scenarios were assigned using the TCRdist pipeline. In a later analysis, each TCR beta chain was defined by its CDR3 amino acid sequence together with its V-gene family, and reads without a unique V-gene family were excluded. As a way to deal with suspected cross-contamination and a sequencing artifact, a later analysis dropped nearly 600 nucleotide sequences that were highly shared and had low generation probability. For each public chain, a later analysis derived a clonal expansion index from normalized ranks of inferred template counts within each repertoire. A later analysis computed generation probabilities with a VDJ recombination model fitted to out-of-frame rearrangements, and checked the results against IGoR. In a later analysis, hypergeometric tests were used to score TCR-TCR, TCR-HLA and TCR-CMV co-occurrence, with a repertoire-size bias correction applied to TCR pairs. False discovery rates were estimated in a later analysis by permuting HLA or CMV assignments 20 times. In a later analysis, co-occurring TCRs were grouped using DBSCAN, with TCRdist sequence similarity added in when clustering inside HLA-allele-positive subsets. Repertoires with fewer than 30,000 or more than 120,000 public chains were left out of co-occurrence clustering, as were five repertoires with anomalous nucleotide sharing. TCRdb carries this immuneACCESS record with in-frame sequences only. Its versions omit some clonotypes, under half of them owing to an unresolved V gene in the studies checked, with the rest unexplained. The DNA gave D and trimming, while V, J and clone size come from that table. The sample profile shows about 150,000 clones; roughly 70% of them were found once. The ten largest clones represent 2.1% of the sample.

This sequence originates from a man aged 25 to 45 in good health and CMV-seronegative. Sequenced: PBMCs.

CDR3 sequence: CASSQSLDYPYEQYF. Read as DNA, the sequence is TGCGCCAGCAGCCAAAGCCTGGACTACCCCTACGAGCAGTACTTC. The chain is made from TRBV4-3 and TRBJ2-5, with a tentative D gene TRBD2 over 6 matching bases. The DNA end is a closer match to TRBJ2-7, so the J assignment may be wrong. The cysteine opens and the phenylalanine closes a CDR3 of 15 amino acids. Left in the record is the CDR3 DNA by itself, 45 bases read in frame from the first base. From the germline V gene, CDR1 is LGHNA and CDR2 is YSLEER.